The 30 T cell receptor beta chains reported below all come from one sample, sequenced in a study of blood T cell repertoires in COVID-19. Profiling relied on immunoSEQ multiplex PCR, and the TCRdb table lists in-frame clones only, not all of them. Found here are roughly 66,000 clones, roughly 80% of them singletons; the top ten hold approximately 4.1%. Material for sequencing was peripheral blood. The receptors shown here come from a woman aged 60 to 75 with acute or convalescent COVID-19.

The chain joins TRBV19 to TRBJ2-4; tentative D call: TRBD2 (6 bases). This CDR3 has 14 amino acids. Trimming shortened V by 5 bases and J by 3 bases, and 11 bases separated the two germline ends. Germline CDR1 is LNHDA and CDR2 is SQIVND (reference sequence). CDR3 in DNA: TGTGCCAGTAGTTCGGGGGACGTCAAAAACATTCAGTACTTC. As protein: CASSSGDVKNIQYF.

This clone was counted a few times. The chain's CDR3 is CASRIGGANEKLFF. As DNA, the CDR3 is TGTGCCAGCAGGATAGGAGGGGCTAATGAAAAACTGTTTTTT. The chain recombines TRBV6-5 with TRBJ1-4, with D perhaps TRBD1 (5 bases). Germline V gene data show CDR1 as MNHEY and CDR2 as SVGAGI. Trimming cost V 6 bases and J 3 bases, with 11 bases left between them. This CDR3 comprises 14 residues.

This clone was found a few times. The chain employs TRBV19 and TRBJ2-3; tentatively, D is TRBD1 (5 bases). V shed 2 bases and J shed 4 bases, with 10 bases lying between them. The length of the CDR3 is 14 residues. Looked up from germline, CDR1 is LNHDA and CDR2 is SQIVND (reference sequence). The CDR3 coding sequence is TGTGCCAGTAGTATACAGGGTGTGGCAGATACGCAGTATTTT. Its translation: CASSIQGVADTQYF.

The chain recombines TRBV2 with TRBJ2-3; 7 bases fit TRBD2. This CDR3 is built from 15 residues. Germline V gives CDR1 SNHLY, CDR2 FYNNEI. With V trimmed by 8 bases and J by 2 bases, 10 bases remained unmatched. The CDR3 nucleotides read TGTGCCAGCTTGGGGGGACTATTATTCACAGATACGCAGTATTTT. Translated: CASLGGLLFTDTQYF.

This rearrangement joins TRBV24-1 to TRBJ1-5, with 9 bases identical to TRBD1. The V segment lost 7 bases and the J segment 4 bases; nucleotides outside the gene matches: 7. CDR3 length equals 15 residues. CDR1 is KGHDR and CDR2 is SFDVKD in the germline V gene. The CDR3 sequence is CATSLGQGINQPQHF. CDR3 in DNA: TGTGCCACCAGCTTGGGACAGGGAATAAATCAGCCCCAGCATTTT.

The chain employs TRBV5-1 and TRBJ1-1; the D gene is possibly TRBD1 (5 bases). With 1 base removed from V and 4 bases from J, the gap between germline ends came to 14 bases. The CDR3 contains 15 residues. The germline gives CDR1 SGHRS, CDR2 YFSETQ. CDR3 DNA: TGCGCCAGCAGCTTGAGGGCAGGGCTCGGCACTGAAGCTTTCTTT. This codes for CASSLRAGLGTEAFF.

The gene calls are TRBV14 and TRBJ1-2; 9 bases are shared with TRBD1. V lost 2 bases to trimming and J lost 6 bases; unmatched junction nucleotides: 1. In germline, CDR1 is SGHDN, CDR2 FVKESK. The CDR3 is made up of 13 amino acids. CDR3 DNA: TGTGCCAGCAGCCAAAGGACAGGGGATGGCTACACCTTC. Residues: CASSQRTGDGYTF.

V usage is TRBV7-6 and J usage is TRBJ2-3; TRBD2 matches at 12 bases. V lost 3 bases, J lost 5 bases, and 9 bases stayed unmatched. In germline, CDR1 is SGHVS, CDR2 FNYEAQ. There are 17 residues in the CDR3. Here the CDR3 reads CASSFPQTSGGIDTQYF. The DNA for the CDR3 is TGTGCCAGCAGCTTCCCCCAGACTAGCGGGGGTATAGATACGCAGTATTTT.

This clone was seen only once. Other DNA sequences within the sample encode an identical CDR3. This chain connects TRBV5-1 to TRBJ1-1; the match to TRBD1 covers 8 bases. Germline V gene lookup returns CDR1 SGHRS and CDR2 YFSETQ. V shed 0 bases, J shed 5 bases, and the junction held 3 bases outside the gene matches. This CDR3 contains 14 residues. The CDR3 is CASSLGQGSTEAFF. The CDR3 bases are TGCGCCAGCAGCTTGGGACAGGGGAGTACTGAAGCTTTCTTT.

This clone appeared a few times. The chain uses TRBV5-1 and TRBJ1-1; 9 bases are shared with TRBD1. CDR3 size: 14 residues. The junction had 6 bases not matched to a gene; V was cut back by 4 bases and J by 5 bases. Germline CDR1 reads SGHRS; CDR2 reads YFSETQ. As DNA, the CDR3 is TGCGCCAGCAGCGCGGACAGGGGTGGAACTGAAGCTTTCTTT. It translates to CASSADRGGTEAFF.

The chain links TRBV5-4 to TRBJ2-7, with 11 bases identical to TRBD1. The germline V gene has CDR1 SGHNT and CDR2 YYREEE (reference sequence). This CDR3 contains 15 residues. Losses at the gene ends were 0 bases for V and 5 bases for J; bases not matched to a gene: 4. In DNA form, the CDR3 reads TGTGCCAGCAGCTTGGTGGGACAGGGGGGTAACGAGCAGTACTTC. Amino acid sequence: CASSLVGQGGNEQYF.

The V and J genes are TRBV18 and TRBJ2-2; the match to TRBD1 covers 7 bases. Trimming took 4 bases from V and 0 from J; bases not matched to a gene: 2. This CDR3 comprises 15 residues. The germline gives CDR1 KGHSH, CDR2 LQKENI. The CDR3 nucleotides read TGTGCCAGCTCACAGGGGACAGCGAACACCGGGGAGCTGTTTTTT. Translated: CASSQGTANTGELFF.

This chain links TRBV5-4 with TRBJ2-2; 7 bases match TRBD1. V trimming: 4 bases; J trimming: 5 bases; junction bases outside the gene matches: 11. Germline V gene sequence: CDR1 SGHNT, CDR2 YYREEE (reference sequence). The CDR3 extends over 16 amino acids. Here the CDR3 reads CASSPQGQGRTGELFF. CDR3 sequence (DNA): TGTGCCAGCAGCCCACAGGGGCAGGGTAGGACCGGGGAGCTGTTTTTT. The full variable domain, completed using reference TRBV5-4 and TRBJ2-2, is ETGVTQSPTHLIKTRGQQVTLRCSSQSGHNTVSWYQQALGQGPQFIFQYYREEENGRGNFPPRFSGLQFPNYSSELNVNALELDDSALYLCASSPQGQGRTGELFFGEGSRLTVL.

V gene TRBV7-9 combines with J gene TRBJ2-7, with D tentatively TRBD1 (5 bases). This CDR3 has 14 amino acids. Germline V gives CDR1 SEHNR, CDR2 FQNEAQ (reference sequence). Trimming cost V 1 base and J 3 bases, with 10 bases left between them. DNA for the CDR3: TGTGCCAGCAGCTTAGGACAGCTTTACTACGAGCAGTACTTC. Amino acid sequence: CASSLGQLYYEQYF.

V and J are TRBV4-1 and TRBJ2-3; 12 nucleotides line up with TRBD2. Per the germline V gene, CDR1 is MGHRA and CDR2 is YSYEKL. The V and J ends lost 6 bases and 4 bases, in that order; junction bases with no gene match: 2. This CDR3 contains 14 residues. The chain's CDR3 is CASRLAGGPDTQYF. For the CDR3, the DNA is TGCGCCAGCAGACTAGCGGGGGGCCCAGATACGCAGTATTTT.

This chain connects TRBV19 to TRBJ2-4; 7 bases map to TRBD1. Germline CDR1 is LNHDA and CDR2 is SQIVND (reference sequence). J gave up 7 bases and V 2 bases, and 2 bases lay outside the gene matches. The CDR3 contains 13 residues. In DNA form, the CDR3 reads TGTGCCAGTAGTATATCCAGGGGGAACATTCAGTACTTC. This codes for CASSISRGNIQYF.

The chain is built from TRBV7-2 and TRBJ2-2; 7 positions match TRBD1. The CDR3 has 16 amino acids. Germline V CDR1 and CDR2: SGHTA, FQGNSA. The J segment lost 4 bases and the V segment lost 3 bases, leaving 8 bases of the junction unmatched. CDR3 nucleotide sequence: TGTGCCAGCAGCTTTCTACAGGGGTCGTTCACCGGGGAGCTGTTTTTT. Translation gives CASSFLQGSFTGELFF.

The rearrangement links TRBV4-1 to TRBJ2-2; D is perhaps TRBD1 (5 bases). The CDR3 totals 15 residues. Trimming cost V 4 bases and J 3 bases, with 12 bases left between them. The germline gives CDR1 MGHRA, CDR2 YSYEKL. This CDR3 is CASSPPQGHTGELFF. The CDR3 bases are TGCGCCAGCAGCCCCCCTCAGGGTCACACCGGGGAGCTGTTTTTT.

V gene TRBV5-1 combines with J gene TRBJ1-1, with TRBD1 identical over 8 bases. Trimming cost V 3 bases and J 1 base; bases outside gene matches: 5. Germline lookup yields CDR1 SGHRS and CDR2 YFSETQ. The CDR3 length is 15 residues. CDR3 sequence reads: CASSSGQGSNTEAFF. In DNA form, the CDR3 reads TGCGCCAGCAGCTCTGGACAGGGATCGAACACTGAAGCTTTCTTT.

V is TRBV7-8 and J is TRBJ2-2; 10 nucleotides line up with TRBD2. CDR1 is SGHVS and CDR2 is FQNEAQ in the germline V gene. Germline trimming cut 5 bases from V and 6 bases from J; bases unmatched to any gene: 6. CDR3 length: 15 amino acids. CDR3 DNA sequence: TGTGCCAGCAGCCCAAGCGGGGGGGCCCCCGGGGAGCTGTTTTTT. Its protein is CASSPSGGAPGELFF.

This chain uses TRBV5-1 with TRBJ2-3, with TRBD2 matching over 8 bases. The CDR3 runs to 14 residues. CDR1 and CDR2 (germline): SGHRS, YFSETQ. V was pared by 4 bases and J by 4 bases, with 5 bases of the junction left unmatched. The CDR3 nucleotides are TGCGCCAGCAGCACCGGGAGGGCCCCAGATACGCAGTATTTT. Translated: CASSTGRAPDTQYF.

The chain is built from TRBV5-5 and TRBJ2-5, with 12 bases aligning to TRBD2. CDR3 size: 17 residues. The V gene's germline CDR1 is SGHKS and CDR2 YYEKEE (reference sequence). The V and J ends lost 0 bases and 2 bases, in that order; junction bases with no gene match: 5. CDR3 loop: CASSLGLAGAQQETQYF. In DNA, the CDR3 is TGTGCCAGCAGCTTGGGACTAGCGGGGGCCCAGCAAGAGACCCAGTACTTC.

This chain links TRBV6-5 with TRBJ2-3; D is perhaps TRBD1 (6 bases). Germline assignment: CDR1 MNHEY and CDR2 SVGAGI. V was clipped by 6 bases and J by 1 base, with 8 bases between them. The CDR3 totals 13 residues. CDR3 DNA: TGTGCCAGCAGGGCAGGGGGCACAGATACGCAGTATTTT. It codes for CASRAGGTDTQYF.

The rearrangement links TRBV13 to TRBJ1-6; TRBD1 might be the D (6 bases). This CDR3 is built from 16 residues. Looked up from germline, CDR1 is PRHDT and CDR2 is FYEKMQ (reference sequence). Trimming left V 5 bases short and J 0 bases short, with 11 bases between. CDR3 DNA sequence: TGTGCCAGCAGCAGACAGGCCTACTCCTATAATTCACCCCTCCACTTT. Its protein product is CASSRQAYSYNSPLHF.

The chain has TRBV15 and TRBJ1-1; D is perhaps TRBD1 (6 bases). The V end lost 0 bases, the J end lost 4 bases, and 12 bases lay between the germline ends. Per germline, CDR1 LNHNV and CDR2 YYDKDF (reference sequence). The length of the CDR3 is 15 residues. As DNA, the CDR3 is TGTGCCACCAGCAGAGATTTTCCAGGGGCCACTGAAGCTTTCTTT. Amino acid sequence: CATSRDFPGATEAFF.

This rearrangement joins TRBV27 to TRBJ1-6; 9 bases are shared with TRBD1. V dropped 6 bases and J dropped 9; count of bases not matched to a gene: 6. The CDR3 runs to 14 residues. Germline CDR1 is MNHEY and CDR2 is SMNVEV (reference sequence). As DNA, the CDR3 is TGTGCCAGCAGGAATACAGGGGGCATTTCACCCCTCCACTTT. Residues: CASRNTGGISPLHF.

The chain uses TRBV27 and TRBJ1-1, with a tentative D call TRBD1 (6 bases). V was shortened by 2 bases and J by 3 bases, with 13 bases between the two germline ends. The CDR3 length is 15 residues. Germline values: CDR1 MNHEY, CDR2 SMNVEV (reference sequence). CDR3 sequence: CASSLGVGQYTEAFF. Written as DNA, the CDR3 is TGTGCCAGCAGTTTAGGGGTCGGACAGTACACTGAAGCTTTCTTT.

This clone was counted a single time. This chain uses TRBV5-4 with TRBJ2-7; TRBD1 is a possible D gene (5 bases). Trimming removed 1 base from V and 4 bases from J, with 12 bases in between. Germline-derived CDR1 and CDR2 are SGHNT and YYREEE (reference sequence). This CDR3 has 14 residues. CDR3 coding DNA: TGTGCCAGCAGCTTGAACCAGGGCGTTTACGAGCAGTACTTC. It specifies CASSLNQGVYEQYF.

The rearrangement links TRBV10-3 to TRBJ2-7; 7 bases match TRBD1. Germline V gives CDR1 ENHRY, CDR2 SYGVKD. The J segment lost 2 bases and the V segment lost 3 bases, leaving 10 bases of the junction unmatched. There are 16 residues in the CDR3. CDR3 in DNA: TGTGCCATCAGTGACCCGGGCCGGGACAGCCCCTACGAGCAGTACTTC. The encoded protein is CAISDPGRDSPYEQYF.

This clone has a handful of counts. The chain is built from TRBV5-1 and TRBJ2-5, with a weak D call TRBD1 (6 bases). This CDR3 contains 14 residues. V lost 4 bases and J 1 base, leaving 11 bases between the germline ends. The germline V gene encodes CDR1 SGHRS and CDR2 YFSETQ. CDR3 coding DNA: TGCGCCAGCAGCCCTGGACAGCCCCAAGAGACCCAGTACTTC. Encoded protein: CASSPGQPQETQYF.